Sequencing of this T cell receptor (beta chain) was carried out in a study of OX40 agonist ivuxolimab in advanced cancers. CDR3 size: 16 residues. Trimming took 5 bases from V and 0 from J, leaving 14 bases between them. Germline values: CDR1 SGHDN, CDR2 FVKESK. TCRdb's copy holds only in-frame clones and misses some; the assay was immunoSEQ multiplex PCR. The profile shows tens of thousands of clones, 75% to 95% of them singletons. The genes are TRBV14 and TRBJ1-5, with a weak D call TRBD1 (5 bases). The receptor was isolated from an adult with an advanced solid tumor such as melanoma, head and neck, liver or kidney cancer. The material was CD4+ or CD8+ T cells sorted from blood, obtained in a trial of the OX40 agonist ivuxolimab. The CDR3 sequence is CASSVKWGTSNQPQHF. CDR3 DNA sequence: TGTGCCAGCAGCGTGAAATGGGGGACTAGCAATCAGCCCCAGCATTTT.